This entry describes one T cell receptor (beta chain). V gave up 6 bases and J gave up 7 bases; unmatched junction bases: 12. The V gene's germline CDR1 is SNHLY and CDR2 FYNNEI. This CDR3 comprises 15 residues. This sample was included in a study of blood T cell repertoires in COVID-19. The wider study: The United States, Italy and Spain supplied acute and convalescent COVID-19 samples. In each case, the material was cDNA or gDNA derived from T cells, B-cell-depleted T cells, or PBMCs.

In the original processing: Amplification with reference gene primers provided the estimates of nucleated cell counts. Here immunoSEQ multiplex PCR was the method, and the copy in TCRdb shows in-frame clones only, minus some. V and J calls and clone size come straight from that table; D and trimming were deduced from the DNA. This table holds tens of thousands of clones, roughly 88% found once. Material: peripheral blood. The TCR comes from a man aged 45-65 years with active COVID-19. The chain joins TRBV2 to TRBJ1-5; TRBD1 matches at 7 bases. The CDR3 nucleotides read TGTGCCAGCAGCCGGGACAGTTCTTTCAAACAGCCCCAGCATTTT. This encodes CASSRDSSFKQPQHF.